This entry describes one TCR beta chain. What it binds is not known. This entry belongs to a study of cytomegalovirus exposure and HLA in healthy donors. Study-level information: Researchers previously reported finding 90 million to 120 million unique TCR beta sequences from 170 million or so T cells. Study results and limitations: Clonal expansion, a later analysis showed, was greater in HLA-associated TCR beta chains than in equally common others. Researchers reported from a later analysis that most CMV-associated TCR beta chains appeared HLA-restricted.

Primers: 60 Vbeta forward and 13 Jbeta reverse. Profiled with immunoSEQ multiplex PCR; TCRdb holds only in-frame clones, not every one. The table shows approximately 120,000 clones, with 75% to 85% occurring only once. Germline CDR1 and CDR2: SGHNT and YENEEA. The CDR3 covers 15 residues. V was clipped by 5 bases and J by 4 bases; unmatched bases: 5. The receptor was derived from a man aged 50-60 years in good health and CMV-seronegative. The chain combines TRBV11-3 with TRBJ2-5, with 12 nucleotides matching TRBD2. Sequenced material: PBMCs. CDR3 protein: CASSRSSGGGETQYF. The CDR3 nucleotides are TGTGCCAGCAGCCGATCTAGCGGGGGGGGAGAGACCCAGTACTTC.